The 6 T cell receptor beta chains below come from one sample, sequenced in a study of T cells in localized non-small cell lung cancer. Repertoires were generated with immunoSEQ multiplex PCR, while TCRdb's copy carries only in-frame clones and drops some. The data show around 2,500 clones, approximately 31% seen once. The specimen was lung tumor tissue, collected before any cancer treatment. Receptor source: a female donor older than 55 with stage II lung adenocarcinoma.

The chain joins TRBV14 to TRBJ1-1; 7 bases are shared with TRBD1. Trimming removed 1 base from V and 4 bases from J; junction bases left unmatched: 6. The CDR3 is 15 amino acids. Germline CDR1 is SGHDN and CDR2 is FVKESK. The CDR3 bases are TGTGCCAGCAGCCAAGCAGGGGGGCTAAGCACTGAAGCTTTCTTT. Translating it yields CASSQAGGLSTEAFF.

This clone has more than one count but fewer than ten. The gene calls are TRBV18 and TRBJ2-1, with a possible D match to TRBD1 (6 bases). The CDR3 extends over 15 amino acids. In germline, CDR1 is KGHSH, CDR2 LQKENI. V dropped 0 bases and J dropped 6 bases, with 12 bases sitting between them. The CDR3 DNA is TGTGCCAGCTCACCACCGGGGGCAGGGAGCAATGAGCAGTTCTTC. Translated, it gives CASSPPGAGSNEQFF. The entire variable domain, with the rest obtained from reference TRBV18 and TRBJ2-1, is as follows: NAGVMQNPRHLVRRRGQEARLRCSPMKGHSHVYWYRQLPEEGLKFMVYLQKENIIDESGMPKERFSAEFPKEGPSILRIQQVVRGDSAAYFCASSPPGAGSNEQFFGPGTRLTVL.

This rearrangement joins TRBV11-3 to TRBJ2-5; 9 bases map to TRBD2. Germline V gene sequence: CDR1 SGHNT, CDR2 YENEEA. V shed 7 bases and J 0 bases; nucleotides not matched to a gene: 6. The CDR3 extends over 15 amino acids. The CDR3 nucleotides read TGTGCCAGCAAGAGGGGACTAGCTAACCAAGAGACCCAGTACTTC. This encodes CASKRGLANQETQYF.

This clone was counted only a few times. This sequence joins TRBV10-2 and TRBJ1-5; D might be TRBD1 (5 bases). The V gene's germline CDR1 is WSHSY and CDR2 SAAADI. This CDR3 has 13 amino acids. Deletions cut 8 bases from V and 2 bases from J, with 10 bases between. Here the CDR3 reads CASARDGNQPQHF. Written as DNA, the CDR3 is TGCGCCAGCGCCAGGGACGGCAATCAGCCCCAGCATTTT.

The sample holds a few counts of this clone. This chain uses TRBV2 with TRBJ2-3; possible D gene TRBD1, 7 bases. CDR1 is SNHLY, CDR2 FYNNEI, per germline. There are 13 residues in the CDR3. Trimming shortened V by 10 bases and J by 8 bases, and 19 bases separated the two germline ends. The CDR3 DNA is TGTGCCACCAGGGGGGAAGGGCGCAGTACGCAGTATTTT. Protein sequence: CATRGEGRSTQYF.

A few counts support this clone. V and J are TRBV6-4 and TRBJ2-7; D might be TRBD1 (6 bases). The CDR3 covers 13 residues. Germline loops: CDR1 MRHNA, CDR2 SNTAGT. With 3 bases removed from V and 5 bases from J, the gap between germline ends came to 11 bases. In nucleotides, the CDR3 is TGTGCCAGCAGTGAAGGACAGACGGACGAGCAGTACTTC. As protein: CASSEGQTDEQYF.